Described below is a single T cell receptor beta chain sequence and its context. The source of the sample is a study of resident and recirculating memory T cells in vitiligo. Looking at the study overall: Genomic DNA was extracted from whole homogenized samples, with no cell sorting.

Trimming left V 3 bases short and J 7 bases short, with 19 bases between. The germline V gene has CDR1 SGHKS and CDR2 YYEKEE (reference sequence). The CDR3 runs 15 residues. Here immunoSEQ multiplex PCR was the method, and the copy in TCRdb shows in-frame clones only, minus some. The table includes 65,000 to 80,000 clones, 92% detected once. No patient showed confetti depigmentation, a clinical sign of active disease. The TCR was taken from a male donor with vitiligo. This chain connects TRBV5-5 to TRBJ1-1; perhaps TRBD1 as D (5 bases). The sample was blood. CDR3 sequence reads: CASSSEPTADVEAFF. The DNA for the CDR3 is TGTGCCAGCAGCTCCGAGCCGACAGCCGACGTTGAAGCTTTCTTT.